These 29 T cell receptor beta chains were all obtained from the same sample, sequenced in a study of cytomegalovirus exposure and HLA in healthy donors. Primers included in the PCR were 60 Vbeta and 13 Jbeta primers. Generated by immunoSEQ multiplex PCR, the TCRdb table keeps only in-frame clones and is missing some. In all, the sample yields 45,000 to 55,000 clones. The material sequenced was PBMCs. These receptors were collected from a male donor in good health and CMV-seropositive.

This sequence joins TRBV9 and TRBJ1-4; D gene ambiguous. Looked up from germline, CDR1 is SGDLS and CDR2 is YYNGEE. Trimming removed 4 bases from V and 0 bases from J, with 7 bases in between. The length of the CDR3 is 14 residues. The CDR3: CASSPFATNEKLFF. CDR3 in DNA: TGTGCCAGCAGCCCTTTTGCAACTAATGAAAAACTGTTTTTT.

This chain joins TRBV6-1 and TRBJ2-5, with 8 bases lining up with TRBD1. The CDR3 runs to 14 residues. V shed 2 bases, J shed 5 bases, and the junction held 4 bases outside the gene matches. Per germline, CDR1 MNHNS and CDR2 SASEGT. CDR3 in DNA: TGTGCCAGCAGTGAACAGGGGGCGCGGGAGACCCAGTACTTC. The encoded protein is CASSEQGARETQYF.

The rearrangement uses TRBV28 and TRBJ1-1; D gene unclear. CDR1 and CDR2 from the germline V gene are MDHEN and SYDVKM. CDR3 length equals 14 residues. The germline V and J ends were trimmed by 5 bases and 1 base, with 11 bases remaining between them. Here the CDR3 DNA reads TGTGCCAGCAGTCCCACGGGGAGGAACACTGAAGCTTTCTTT. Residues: CASSPTGRNTEAFF.

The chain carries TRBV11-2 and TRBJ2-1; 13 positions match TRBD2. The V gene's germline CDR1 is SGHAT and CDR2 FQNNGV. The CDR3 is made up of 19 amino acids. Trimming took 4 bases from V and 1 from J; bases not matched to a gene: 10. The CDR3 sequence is CASSSVRTSGGGSYNEQFF. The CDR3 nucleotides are TGTGCCAGCAGCTCCGTCCGGACTAGCGGGGGCGGGTCCTACAATGAGCAGTTCTTC. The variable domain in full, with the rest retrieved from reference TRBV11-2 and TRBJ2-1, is EAGVAQSPRYKIIEKRQSVAFWCNPISGHATLYWYQQILGQGPKLLIQFQNNGVVDDSQLPKDRFSAERLKGVDSTLKIQPAKLEDSAVYLCASSSVRTSGGGSYNEQFFGPGTRLTVL.

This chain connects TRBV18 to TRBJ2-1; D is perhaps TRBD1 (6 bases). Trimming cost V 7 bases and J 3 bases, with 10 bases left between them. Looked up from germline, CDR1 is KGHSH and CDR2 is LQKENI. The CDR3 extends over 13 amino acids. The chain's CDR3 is CASYRDNYNEQFF. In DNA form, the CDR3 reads TGTGCCAGCTACCGGGACAACTACAATGAGCAGTTCTTC.

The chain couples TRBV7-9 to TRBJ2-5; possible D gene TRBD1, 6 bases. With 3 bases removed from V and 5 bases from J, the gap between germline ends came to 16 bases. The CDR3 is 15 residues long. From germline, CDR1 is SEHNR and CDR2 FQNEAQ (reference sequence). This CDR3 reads CASSFGDIWGETQYF. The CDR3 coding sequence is TGTGCCAGCAGCTTTGGGGACATATGGGGGGAGACCCAGTACTTC.

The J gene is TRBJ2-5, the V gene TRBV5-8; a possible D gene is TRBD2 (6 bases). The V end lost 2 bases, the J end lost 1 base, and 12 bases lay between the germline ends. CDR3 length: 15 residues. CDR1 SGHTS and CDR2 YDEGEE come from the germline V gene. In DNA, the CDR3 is TGTGCCAGCAGCTTAGGCACGGGACTCCAAGAGACCCAGTACTTC. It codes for CASSLGTGLQETQYF.

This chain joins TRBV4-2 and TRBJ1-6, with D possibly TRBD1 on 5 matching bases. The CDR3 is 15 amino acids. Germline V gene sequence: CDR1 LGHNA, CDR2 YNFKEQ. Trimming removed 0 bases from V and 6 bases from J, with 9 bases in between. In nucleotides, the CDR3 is TGTGCCAGCAGCCAAGAAGGGGCGACTAATTCACCCCTCCACTTT. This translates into CASSQEGATNSPLHF.

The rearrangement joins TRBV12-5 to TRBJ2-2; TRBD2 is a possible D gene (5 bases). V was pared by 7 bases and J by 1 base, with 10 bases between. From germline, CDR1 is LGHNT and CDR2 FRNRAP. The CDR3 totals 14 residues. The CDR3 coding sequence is TGTGCTAGTGCGAGACGGGAGAACACCGGGGAGCTGTTTTTT. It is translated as CASARRENTGELFF.

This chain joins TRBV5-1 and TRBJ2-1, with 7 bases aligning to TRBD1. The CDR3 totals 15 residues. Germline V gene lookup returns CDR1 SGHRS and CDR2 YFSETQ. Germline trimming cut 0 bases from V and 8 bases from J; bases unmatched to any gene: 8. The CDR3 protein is CASSLVQGVWDEQFF. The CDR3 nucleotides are TGCGCCAGCAGCTTGGTTCAGGGGGTATGGGATGAGCAGTTCTTC.

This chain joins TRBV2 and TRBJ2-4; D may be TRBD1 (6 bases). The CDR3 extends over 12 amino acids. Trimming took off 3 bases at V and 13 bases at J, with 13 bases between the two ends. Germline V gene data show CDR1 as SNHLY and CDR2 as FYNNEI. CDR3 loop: CASSDRGRFQYF. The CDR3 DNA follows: TGTGCCAGCAGTGACAGGGGACGTTTCCAGTACTTC.

CDR3 sequence (DNA): TGTGCCAGCAGCTTAGGGGGGGGGATTATCGGCACAGATACGCAGTATTTT. It is translated as CASSLGGGIIGTDTQYF. The chain combines TRBV7-9 with TRBJ2-3; 7 bases agree with TRBD2. Germline CDR1 SEHNR, CDR2 FQNEAQ (reference sequence). V lost 1 base to trimming and J lost 1 base; unmatched junction nucleotides: 8. This CDR3 has 17 residues.

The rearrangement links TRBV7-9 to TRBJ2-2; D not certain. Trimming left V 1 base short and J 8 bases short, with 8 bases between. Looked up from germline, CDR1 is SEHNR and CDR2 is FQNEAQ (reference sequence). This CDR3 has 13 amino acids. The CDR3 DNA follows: TGTGCCAGCAGCTTAGGGCCCCGAGGGGAGCTGTTTTTT. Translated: CASSLGPRGELFF.

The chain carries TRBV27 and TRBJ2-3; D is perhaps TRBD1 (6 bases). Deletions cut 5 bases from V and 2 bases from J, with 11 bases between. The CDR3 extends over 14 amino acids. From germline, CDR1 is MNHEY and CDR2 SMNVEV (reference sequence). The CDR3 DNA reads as TGTGCCAGCAGTACAGGGTTTATCACAGATACGCAGTATTTT. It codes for CASSTGFITDTQYF.

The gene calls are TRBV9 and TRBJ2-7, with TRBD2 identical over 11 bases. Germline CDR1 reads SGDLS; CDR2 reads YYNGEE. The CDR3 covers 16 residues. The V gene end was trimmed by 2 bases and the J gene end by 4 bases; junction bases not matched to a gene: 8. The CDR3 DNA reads TGTGCCAGCAGCGTCCAGGGAACTAGCGGGGGTTACGAGCAGTACTTC. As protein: CASSVQGTSGGYEQYF.

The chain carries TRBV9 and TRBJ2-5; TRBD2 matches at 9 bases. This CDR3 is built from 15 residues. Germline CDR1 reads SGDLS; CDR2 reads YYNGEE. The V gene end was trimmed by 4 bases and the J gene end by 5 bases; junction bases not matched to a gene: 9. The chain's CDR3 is CASSRAGTSRETQYF. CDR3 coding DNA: TGTGCCAGCAGCCGCGCCGGGACTAGCAGGGAGACCCAGTACTTC.

CDR3 sequence: CASSLSLAGDSWNEQFF. CDR3 nucleotide sequence: TGCGCCAGCAGCCTAAGCCTAGCGGGGGACTCTTGGAATGAGCAGTTCTTC. The V and J genes are TRBV4-3 and TRBJ2-1; 10 bases agree with TRBD2. Germline V CDR1 and CDR2: LGHNA, YSLEER. The CDR3 sequence is 17 residues long. The junction had 13 bases not matched to a gene; V was cut back by 4 bases and J by 7 bases.

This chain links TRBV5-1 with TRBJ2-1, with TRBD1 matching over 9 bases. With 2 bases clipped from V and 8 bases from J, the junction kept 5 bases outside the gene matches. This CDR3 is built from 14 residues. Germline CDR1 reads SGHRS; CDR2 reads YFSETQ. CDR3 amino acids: CASSFGTGQDEQFF. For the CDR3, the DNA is TGCGCCAGCAGCTTCGGGACAGGGCAGGATGAGCAGTTCTTC.

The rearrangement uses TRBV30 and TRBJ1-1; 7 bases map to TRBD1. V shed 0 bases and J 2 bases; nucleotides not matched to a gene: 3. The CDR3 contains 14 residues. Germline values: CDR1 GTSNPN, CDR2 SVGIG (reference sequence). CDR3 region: CAWSVAGGNTEAFF. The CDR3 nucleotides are TGTGCCTGGAGTGTGGCAGGGGGTAACACTGAAGCTTTCTTT.

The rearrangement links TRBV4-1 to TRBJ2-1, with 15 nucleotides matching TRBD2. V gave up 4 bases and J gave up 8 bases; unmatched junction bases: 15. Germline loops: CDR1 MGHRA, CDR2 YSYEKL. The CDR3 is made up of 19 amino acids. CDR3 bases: TGCGCCAGCAGCCTCCTACCATGGGGACTAGCGGGGGGCCAGGATGAGCAGTTCTTC. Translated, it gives CASSLLPWGLAGGQDEQFF.

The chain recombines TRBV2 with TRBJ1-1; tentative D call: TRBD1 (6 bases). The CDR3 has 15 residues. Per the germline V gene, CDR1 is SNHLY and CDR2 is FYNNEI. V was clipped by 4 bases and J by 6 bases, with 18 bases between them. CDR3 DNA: TGTGCCAGCAGTGGGTTCGCAGGGGAGTCCGCTGAAGCTTTCTTT. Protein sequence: CASSGFAGESAEAFF.

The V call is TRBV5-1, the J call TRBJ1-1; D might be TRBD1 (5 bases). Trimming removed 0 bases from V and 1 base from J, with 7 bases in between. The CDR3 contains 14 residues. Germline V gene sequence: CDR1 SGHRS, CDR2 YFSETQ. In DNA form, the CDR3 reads TGCGCCAGCAGCTTGGAGGGGTCGAACACTGAAGCTTTCTTT. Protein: CASSLEGSNTEAFF.

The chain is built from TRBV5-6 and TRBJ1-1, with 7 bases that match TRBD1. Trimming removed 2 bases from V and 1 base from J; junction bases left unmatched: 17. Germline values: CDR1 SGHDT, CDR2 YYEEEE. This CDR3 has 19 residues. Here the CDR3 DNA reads TGTGCCAGCAGCTTTTTGTTTGGAGACAGGGATCGGAGGAACACTGAAGCTTTCTTT. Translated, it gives CASSFLFGDRDRRNTEAFF.

CDR3 protein: CASRGRGSGYGYTF. CDR3 nucleotide sequence: TGTGCCAGCAGAGGCAGGGGCTCGGGCTATGGCTACACCTTC. J is TRBJ1-2 and V is TRBV5-4; a weak D match, TRBD1 (6 bases). Germline-derived CDR1 and CDR2 are SGHNT and YYREEE (reference sequence). V was cut by 5 bases and J by 4 bases, with 15 bases left in between. CDR3 length equals 14 residues.

The CDR3: CASSLDQGSYNEQFF. As DNA, the CDR3 is TGTGCCAGCAGCTTAGATCAGGGATCCTACAATGAGCAGTTCTTC. The V gene is TRBV7-7, the J gene TRBJ2-1; TRBD1 might be the D (5 bases). This CDR3 has 15 amino acids. The V end lost 1 base, the J end lost 1 base, and 8 bases lay between the germline ends. Germline lookup yields CDR1 SSHAT and CDR2 FNYEAQ (reference sequence).

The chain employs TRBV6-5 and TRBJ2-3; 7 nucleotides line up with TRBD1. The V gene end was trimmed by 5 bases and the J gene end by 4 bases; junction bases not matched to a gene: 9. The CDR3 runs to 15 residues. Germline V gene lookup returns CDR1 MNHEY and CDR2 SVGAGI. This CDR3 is CASSHYQGVADTQYF. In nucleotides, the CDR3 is TGTGCCAGCAGTCACTACCAGGGGGTGGCAGATACGCAGTATTTT.

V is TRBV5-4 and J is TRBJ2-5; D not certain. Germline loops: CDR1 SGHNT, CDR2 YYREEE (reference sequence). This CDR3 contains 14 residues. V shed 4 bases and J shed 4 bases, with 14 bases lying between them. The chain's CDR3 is CASSLTIMGETQYF. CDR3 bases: TGTGCCAGCAGCCTGACAATTATGGGAGAGACCCAGTACTTC.

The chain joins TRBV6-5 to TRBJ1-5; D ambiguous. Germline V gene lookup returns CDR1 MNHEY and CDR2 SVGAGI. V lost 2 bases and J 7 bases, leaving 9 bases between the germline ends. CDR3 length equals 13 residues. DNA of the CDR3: TGTGCCAGCAGTTACGAGGGCTCCCAGCCCCAGCATTTT. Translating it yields CASSYEGSQPQHF.

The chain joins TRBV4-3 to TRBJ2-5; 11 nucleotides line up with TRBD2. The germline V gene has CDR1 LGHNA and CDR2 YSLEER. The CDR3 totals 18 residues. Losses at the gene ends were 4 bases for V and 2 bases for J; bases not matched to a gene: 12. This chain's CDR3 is CASSRAIPLAGAQETQYF. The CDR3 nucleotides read TGCGCCAGCAGCCGCGCCATCCCACTAGCGGGGGCACAAGAGACCCAGTACTTC.